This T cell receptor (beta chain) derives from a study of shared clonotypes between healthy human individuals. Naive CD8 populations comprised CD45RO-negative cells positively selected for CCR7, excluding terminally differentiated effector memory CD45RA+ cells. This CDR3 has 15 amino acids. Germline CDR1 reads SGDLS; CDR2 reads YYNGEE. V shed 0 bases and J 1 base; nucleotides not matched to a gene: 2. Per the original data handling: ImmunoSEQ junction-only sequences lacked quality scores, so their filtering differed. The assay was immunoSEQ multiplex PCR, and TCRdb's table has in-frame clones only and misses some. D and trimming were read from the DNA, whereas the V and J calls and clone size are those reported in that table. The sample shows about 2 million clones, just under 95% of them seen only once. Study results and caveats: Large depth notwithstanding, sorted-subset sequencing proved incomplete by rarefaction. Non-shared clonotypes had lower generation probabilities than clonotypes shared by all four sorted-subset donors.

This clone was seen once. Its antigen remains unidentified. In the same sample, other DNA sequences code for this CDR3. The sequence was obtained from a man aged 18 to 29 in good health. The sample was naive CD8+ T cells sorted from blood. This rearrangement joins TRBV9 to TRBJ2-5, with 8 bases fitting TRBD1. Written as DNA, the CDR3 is TGTGCCAGCAGCGTAGATGGGACAGGCCAAGAGACCCAGTACTTC. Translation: CASSVDGTGQETQYF.